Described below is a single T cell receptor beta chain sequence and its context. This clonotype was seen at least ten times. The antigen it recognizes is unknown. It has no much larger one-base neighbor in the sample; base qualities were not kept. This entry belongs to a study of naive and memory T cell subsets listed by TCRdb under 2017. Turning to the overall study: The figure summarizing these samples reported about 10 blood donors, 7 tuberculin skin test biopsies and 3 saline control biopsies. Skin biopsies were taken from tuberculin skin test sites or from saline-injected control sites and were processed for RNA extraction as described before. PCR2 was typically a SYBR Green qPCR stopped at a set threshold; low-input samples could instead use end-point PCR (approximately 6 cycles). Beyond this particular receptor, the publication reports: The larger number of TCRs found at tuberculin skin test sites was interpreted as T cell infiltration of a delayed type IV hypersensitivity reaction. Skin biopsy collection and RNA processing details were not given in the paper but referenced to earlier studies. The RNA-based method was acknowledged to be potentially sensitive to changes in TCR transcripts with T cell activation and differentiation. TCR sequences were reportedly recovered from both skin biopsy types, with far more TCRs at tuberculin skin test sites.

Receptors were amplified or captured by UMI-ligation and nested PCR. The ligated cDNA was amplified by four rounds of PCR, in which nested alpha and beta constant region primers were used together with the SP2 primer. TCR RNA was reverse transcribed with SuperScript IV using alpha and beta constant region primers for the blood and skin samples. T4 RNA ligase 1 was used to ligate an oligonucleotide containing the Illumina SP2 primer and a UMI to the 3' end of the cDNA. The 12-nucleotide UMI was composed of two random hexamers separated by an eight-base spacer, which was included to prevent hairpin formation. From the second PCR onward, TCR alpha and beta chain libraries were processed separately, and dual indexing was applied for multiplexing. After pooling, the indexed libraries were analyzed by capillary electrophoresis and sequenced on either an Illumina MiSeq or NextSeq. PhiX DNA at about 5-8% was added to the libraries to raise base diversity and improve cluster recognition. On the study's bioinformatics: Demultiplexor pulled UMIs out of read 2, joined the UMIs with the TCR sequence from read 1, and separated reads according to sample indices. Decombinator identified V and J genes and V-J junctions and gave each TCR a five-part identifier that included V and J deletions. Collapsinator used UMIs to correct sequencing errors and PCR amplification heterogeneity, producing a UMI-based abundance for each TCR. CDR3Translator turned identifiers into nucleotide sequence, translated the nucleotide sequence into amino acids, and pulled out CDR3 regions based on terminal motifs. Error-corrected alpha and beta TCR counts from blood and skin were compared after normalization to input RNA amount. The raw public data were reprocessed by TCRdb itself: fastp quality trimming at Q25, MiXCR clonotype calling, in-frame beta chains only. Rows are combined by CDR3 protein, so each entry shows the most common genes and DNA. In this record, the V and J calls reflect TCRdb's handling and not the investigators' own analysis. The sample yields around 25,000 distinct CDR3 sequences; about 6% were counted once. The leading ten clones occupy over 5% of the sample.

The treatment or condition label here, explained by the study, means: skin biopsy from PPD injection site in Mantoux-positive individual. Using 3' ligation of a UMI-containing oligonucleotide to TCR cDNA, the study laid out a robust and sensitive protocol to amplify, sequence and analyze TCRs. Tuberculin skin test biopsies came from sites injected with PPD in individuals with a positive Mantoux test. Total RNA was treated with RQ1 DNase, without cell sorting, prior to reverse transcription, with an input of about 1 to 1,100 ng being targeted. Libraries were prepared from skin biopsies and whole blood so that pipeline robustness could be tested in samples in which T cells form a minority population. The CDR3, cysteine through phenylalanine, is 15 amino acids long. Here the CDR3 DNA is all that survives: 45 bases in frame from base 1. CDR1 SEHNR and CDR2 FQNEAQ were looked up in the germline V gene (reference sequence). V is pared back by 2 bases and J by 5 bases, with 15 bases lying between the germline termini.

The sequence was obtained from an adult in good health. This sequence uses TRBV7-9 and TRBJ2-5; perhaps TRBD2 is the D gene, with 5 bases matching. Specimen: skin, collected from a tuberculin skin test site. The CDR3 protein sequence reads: CASSLRGTEWETQYF. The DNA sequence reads TGTGCCAGCAGCTTACGGGGTACGGAGTGGGAGACCCAGTACTTC.